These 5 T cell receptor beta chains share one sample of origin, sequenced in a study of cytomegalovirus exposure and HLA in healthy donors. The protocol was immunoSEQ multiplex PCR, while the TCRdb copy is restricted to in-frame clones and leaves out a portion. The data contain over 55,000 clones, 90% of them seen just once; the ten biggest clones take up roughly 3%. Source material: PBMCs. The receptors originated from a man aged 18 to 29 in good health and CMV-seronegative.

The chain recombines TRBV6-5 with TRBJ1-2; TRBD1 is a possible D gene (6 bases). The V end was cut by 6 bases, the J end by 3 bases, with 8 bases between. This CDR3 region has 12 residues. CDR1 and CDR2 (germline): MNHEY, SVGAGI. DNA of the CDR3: TGTGCCAGCAGACGACAGGACTATGGCTACACCTTC. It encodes CASRRQDYGYTF.

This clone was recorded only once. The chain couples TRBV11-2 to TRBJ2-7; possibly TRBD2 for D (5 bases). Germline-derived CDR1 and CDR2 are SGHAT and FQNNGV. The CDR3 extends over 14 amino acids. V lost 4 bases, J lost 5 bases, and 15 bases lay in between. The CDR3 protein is CASSSHLLVNEQYF. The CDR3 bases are TGTGCCAGCAGCTCCCACCTACTAGTGAACGAGCAGTACTTC.

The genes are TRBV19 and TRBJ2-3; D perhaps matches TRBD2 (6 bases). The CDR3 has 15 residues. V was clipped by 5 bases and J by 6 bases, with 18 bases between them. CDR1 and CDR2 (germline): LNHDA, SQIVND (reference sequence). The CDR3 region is CASSSGGLRVDTQYF. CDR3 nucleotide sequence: TGTGCCAGTAGTTCCGGAGGGCTCAGGGTTGATACGCAGTATTTT.

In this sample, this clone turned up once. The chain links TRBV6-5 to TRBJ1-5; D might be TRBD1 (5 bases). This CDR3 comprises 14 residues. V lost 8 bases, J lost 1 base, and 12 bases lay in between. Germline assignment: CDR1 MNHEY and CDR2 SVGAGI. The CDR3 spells CASGGSMSNQPQHF. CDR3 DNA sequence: TGTGCCAGCGGGGGGTCGATGAGCAATCAGCCCCAGCATTTT.

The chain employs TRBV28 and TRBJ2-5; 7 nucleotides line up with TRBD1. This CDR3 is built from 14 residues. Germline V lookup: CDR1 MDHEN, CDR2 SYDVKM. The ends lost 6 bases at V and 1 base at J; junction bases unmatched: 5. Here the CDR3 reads CASSLGQLQETQYF. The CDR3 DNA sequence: TGTGCCAGCAGCCTGGGACAGCTCCAAGAGACCCAGTACTTC.